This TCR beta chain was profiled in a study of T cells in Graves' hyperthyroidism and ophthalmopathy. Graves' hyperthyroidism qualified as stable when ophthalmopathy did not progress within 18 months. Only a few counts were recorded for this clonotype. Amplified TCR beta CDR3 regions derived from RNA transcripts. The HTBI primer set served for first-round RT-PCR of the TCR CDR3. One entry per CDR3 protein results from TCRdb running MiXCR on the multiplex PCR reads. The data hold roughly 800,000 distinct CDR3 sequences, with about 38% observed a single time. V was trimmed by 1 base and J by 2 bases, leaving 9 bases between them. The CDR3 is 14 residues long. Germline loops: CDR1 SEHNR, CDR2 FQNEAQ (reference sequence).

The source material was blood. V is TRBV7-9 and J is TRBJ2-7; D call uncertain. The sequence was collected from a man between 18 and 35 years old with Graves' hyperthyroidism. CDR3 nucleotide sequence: TGTGCCAGCAGCTTAGTCGGTGCCGCCTACGAGCAGTACTTC. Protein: CASSLVGAAYEQYF.